A single sample is the source of the 16 T cell receptor beta chains below, sequenced in a study of blood T cell repertoires in COVID-19. TCRdb's table, derived via immunoSEQ multiplex PCR, lists solely in-frame clones and lacks some. The sample shows 200,000 or so clones, approximately 78% of them seen only once. What was sequenced was peripheral blood. These receptors originate from an elderly woman with acute or convalescent COVID-19.

The genes are TRBV5-1 and TRBJ1-2; 11 nucleotides line up with TRBD1. The V gene's germline CDR1 is SGHRS and CDR2 YFSETQ. Trimming took 3 bases from V and 8 from J; bases not matched to a gene: 6. The CDR3 consists of 14 residues. CDR3 nucleotides: TGCGCCAGCAGCTGGACAGGGGGCGGTAACGGCTACACCTTC. This codes for CASSWTGGGNGYTF.

The J gene is TRBJ2-7, the V gene TRBV12-5; TRBD2 is a possible D gene (5 bases). Germline V gene lookup returns CDR1 LGHNT and CDR2 FRNRAP. Trimming pared 1 base from V and 7 bases from J, leaving 8 bases between. The CDR3 totals 12 residues. CDR3 bases: TGTGCTAGTGGTTTGGAACGGGGAGAGCAGTACTTC. Translating gives CASGLERGEQYF.

The J gene is TRBJ2-7, the V gene TRBV11-2; D not resolved. Trimming removed 2 bases from V and 6 bases from J, with 5 bases in between. CDR1 and CDR2 from the germline V gene are SGHAT and FQNNGV. CDR3 size: 11 residues. This CDR3 is CASSLRVEQYF. The CDR3 coding sequence is TGTGCCAGCAGCTTACGGGTCGAGCAGTACTTC.

The chain links TRBV7-9 to TRBJ1-1; 7 bases map to TRBD1. The CDR3 is 15 residues long. In germline, CDR1 is SEHNR, CDR2 FQNEAQ (reference sequence). J gave up 1 base and V 4 bases, and 6 bases lay outside the gene matches. CDR3 nucleotides: TGTGCCAGCAGCTCTTACGGGACAGCGAACACTGAAGCTTTCTTT. Translation: CASSSYGTANTEAFF.

This chain connects TRBV19 to TRBJ1-5, with D perhaps matching TRBD1 (5 bases). V lost 1 base to trimming and J lost 0 bases, with 7 bases between them. Germline V gene sequence: CDR1 LNHDA, CDR2 SQIVND (reference sequence). There are 15 residues in the CDR3. The CDR3 sequence: CASSIGGTSNQPQHF. Here the CDR3 DNA reads TGTGCCAGTAGTATAGGGGGCACTAGCAATCAGCCCCAGCATTTT.

V is TRBV15 and J is TRBJ2-1, with D maybe TRBD2 (5 bases). Germline values: CDR1 LNHNV, CDR2 YYDKDF (reference sequence). With 0 bases removed from V and 10 bases from J, the gap between germline ends came to 10 bases. CDR3 size: 13 residues. The CDR3 sequence: CATSRDMGGEQFF. The CDR3 DNA follows: TGTGCCACCAGCAGAGATATGGGCGGGGAGCAGTTCTTC.

The chain carries TRBV4-3 and TRBJ2-4, with D uncertain. Trimming took 3 bases from V and 9 from J, leaving 12 bases between them. This CDR3 is built from 13 residues. Germline CDR1 reads LGHNA; CDR2 reads YSLEER. The CDR3 region has the DNA TGCGCCAGCAGCCAGGAACTAAGTTCCATTCAGTACTTC. Translating it yields CASSQELSSIQYF.

This sequence joins TRBV19 and TRBJ2-3; D unresolved. Germline CDR1 LNHDA, CDR2 SQIVND (reference sequence). V lost 7 bases to trimming and J lost 1 base, with 9 bases between them. This CDR3 spans 13 amino acids. CDR3 amino acids: CASTAQGTDTQYF. In DNA form, the CDR3 reads TGTGCCAGTACCGCTCAGGGCACAGATACGCAGTATTTT.

The chain combines TRBV30 with TRBJ2-1; maybe TRBD1 (6 bases). Trimming cost V 6 bases and J 0 bases, with 9 bases left between them. This CDR3 has 13 amino acids. Per the germline V gene, CDR1 is GTSNPN and CDR2 is SVGIG (reference sequence). CDR3 region: CACGQFSYNEQFF. The CDR3 nucleotides read TGTGCCTGCGGACAGTTCTCCTACAATGAGCAGTTCTTC.

This chain joins TRBV7-9 and TRBJ1-2; no definite D call. The CDR3 sequence is 15 residues long. The V end was cut by 4 bases, the J end by 0 bases, with 12 bases between. Germline V gene sequence: CDR1 SEHNR, CDR2 FQNEAQ (reference sequence). The CDR3 bases are TGTGCCAGCAGCTCGACACGTATTTCTAACTATGGCTACACCTTC. Its protein product is CASSSTRISNYGYTF.

The chain joins TRBV4-3 to TRBJ1-2; 7 nucleotides line up with TRBD1. V was pared by 0 bases and J by 6 bases, with 7 bases of the junction left unmatched. The length of the CDR3 is 15 residues. Germline CDR1 reads LGHNA; CDR2 reads YSLEER. This chain's CDR3 is CASSQDRGGDNGYTF. DNA for the CDR3: TGCGCCAGCAGCCAAGACCGAGGGGGCGACAATGGCTACACCTTC.

The chain joins TRBV6-4 to TRBJ1-1; D possibly corresponds to TRBD1 (5 bases). Germline-derived CDR1 and CDR2 are MRHNA and SNTAGT. The V end was cut by 5 bases, the J end by 1 base, with 8 bases between. CDR3 length: 13 amino acids. The CDR3 region is CASSTTENTEAFF. CDR3 coding DNA: TGTGCCAGCAGTACGACAGAGAACACTGAAGCTTTCTTT.

The chain's CDR3 is CASSYMMGGSNTEAFF. CDR3 sequence (DNA): TGTGCCAGCTCCTACATGATGGGAGGGTCGAACACTGAAGCTTTCTTT. This chain uses TRBV18 with TRBJ1-1; D remains ambiguous. CDR1 is KGHSH, CDR2 LQKENI, per germline. Trimming pared 6 bases from V and 1 base from J, leaving 18 bases between. CDR3 length equals 16 residues. The full variable domain, its missing parts supplied by reference TRBV18 and TRBJ1-1, is NAGVMQNPRHLVRRRGQEARLRCSPMKGHSHVYWYRQLPEEGLKFMVYLQKENIIDESGMPKERFSAEFPKEGPSILRIQQVVRGDSAAYFCASSYMMGGSNTEAFFGQGTRLTVV.

The V gene is TRBV7-8, the J gene TRBJ2-3; weak D call: TRBD2 (7 bases). The CDR3 has 16 residues. From germline, CDR1 is SGHVS and CDR2 FQNEAQ. V was clipped by 5 bases and J by 2 bases, with 17 bases between them. In DNA, the CDR3 is TGTGCCAGCAGCGCAAGGGGGGGAACTACCACAGATACGCAGTATTTT. This encodes CASSARGGTTTDTQYF. Looking up the rest from reference TRBV7-8 and TRBJ2-3 gives the full variable domain: GAGVSQSPRYKVAKRGQDVALRCDPISGHVSLFWYQQALGQGPEFLTYFQNEAQLDKSGLPSDRFFAERPEGSVSTLKIQRTQQEDSAVYLCASSARGGTTTDTQYFGPGTRLTVL.

The rearrangement uses TRBV30 and TRBJ2-7; D is uncertain. The CDR3 runs to 14 residues. The germline CDR1 and CDR2 sequences are GTSNPN and SVGIG (reference sequence). The V end was cut by 3 bases, the J end by 0 bases, with 12 bases between. This CDR3 reads CAWRLTVSSYEQYF. DNA of the CDR3: TGTGCCTGGAGATTGACTGTGAGCTCCTACGAGCAGTACTTC.

This clone is a singleton in its sample. The chain joins TRBV29-1 to TRBJ2-2, with 9 bases aligning to TRBD1. With 7 bases clipped from V and 7 bases from J, the junction kept 10 bases outside the gene matches. The CDR3 is 14 residues long. Per germline, CDR1 SQVTM and CDR2 ANQGSEA. The CDR3 sequence: CSAGRTGVDGELFF. The DNA of the CDR3 is TGCAGCGCCGGCAGGACAGGGGTGGACGGGGAGCTGTTTTTT.